In this sample, the clone carrying this TCR beta chain turned up a few times. The data belong to a study of blood T cells in healthy people across ages. The authors isolated at least 6 million PBMCs per sample. A sample-barcoded 5' primer and a J-beta primer mix were used in a second PCR of roughly 7 to 12 cycles. From each sample, at least 3 million paired-end reads containing CDR3 were obtained. MiXCR was run by TCRdb on the 5' RACE reads, yielding one entry per CDR3 protein. The table lists roughly 800,000 distinct CDR3 sequences, around 36% of them singletons, with over 10% in the top ten. Germline CDR1 and CDR2: DFQATT and SNEGSKA (reference sequence). Trimming cost V 4 bases and J 0 bases, with 9 bases left between them. This CDR3 has 13 residues.

The receptor was isolated from a man aged 18 to 29 in good health. Sequencing used blood. The rearrangement links TRBV20-1 to TRBJ1-1; no definite D call. The CDR3 region is CSAKTRMNTEAFF. CDR3 bases: TGCAGTGCTAAAACCAGGATGAACACTGAAGCTTTCTTT.